The 2 T cell receptor beta chains below come from one sample, sequenced in a study of blood T cells in healthy people across ages (dated by TCRdb to the mid-2010s). Libraries were built with 5' RACE. TCRdb lists the instrument as Illumina HiSeq 2500. A second PCR of roughly 7 to 12 cycles was run with a J-beta primer mix and a sample-barcoded 5' primer. In-frame beta chains were kept once TCRdb had trimmed the public reads at Q25 with fastp and called clones with MiXCR. CDR3 protein duplicates are merged, each entry listing the most common genes and DNA. This sample lists around 750,000 distinct CDR3 sequences; about 48% were detected once. The ten top clones hold under 50% of the sample. The sequencing input was blood. Every receptor here comes from a man older than 75 in good health.

This clonotype was seen many times. The gene calls are TRBV5-1 and TRBJ2-1, with 7 bases aligning to TRBD2. CDR1 SGHRS and CDR2 YFSETQ come from the germline V gene. V lost 2 bases to trimming and J lost 5 bases; unmatched junction nucleotides: 7. The CDR3 totals 15 residues. This CDR3 is CASSFQPGLHNEQFF. The CDR3 nucleotides read TGCGCCAGCAGCTTCCAGCCGGGACTACACAATGAGCAGTTCTTC.

The chain employs TRBV28 and TRBJ1-2; TRBD1 might be the D (6 bases). Trimming shortened V by 6 bases and J by 2 bases, and 16 bases separated the two germline ends. CDR3 length: 15 amino acids. The germline V gene encodes CDR1 MDHEN and CDR2 SYDVKM. The CDR3: CASRSAGGPNYGYTF. For the CDR3, the DNA is TGTGCCAGCAGGTCCGCCGGGGGGCCCAACTATGGCTACACCTTC.